This T cell receptor beta chain is drawn from a study of cytomegalovirus exposure and HLA in healthy donors. Germline values: CDR1 SGHNT, CDR2 YYREEE (reference sequence). The CDR3 spans 13 residues. V lost 7 bases to trimming and J lost 0 bases, with 10 bases between them. The PCR had 60 Vbeta and 13 Jbeta primers. The table came from immunoSEQ multiplex PCR; TCRdb's copy has only in-frame clones and leaves some out. The table shows around 130,000 clones, with around three quarters occurring only once. The sequencing sample was made of PBMCs. The chain joins TRBV5-4 to TRBJ1-2; D call uncertain. This receptor was obtained from a young man in good health and CMV-seronegative. For the CDR3, the DNA is TGTGCCAGCGGGGAGGAATCTAACTATGGCTACACCTTC. Protein: CASGEESNYGYTF.